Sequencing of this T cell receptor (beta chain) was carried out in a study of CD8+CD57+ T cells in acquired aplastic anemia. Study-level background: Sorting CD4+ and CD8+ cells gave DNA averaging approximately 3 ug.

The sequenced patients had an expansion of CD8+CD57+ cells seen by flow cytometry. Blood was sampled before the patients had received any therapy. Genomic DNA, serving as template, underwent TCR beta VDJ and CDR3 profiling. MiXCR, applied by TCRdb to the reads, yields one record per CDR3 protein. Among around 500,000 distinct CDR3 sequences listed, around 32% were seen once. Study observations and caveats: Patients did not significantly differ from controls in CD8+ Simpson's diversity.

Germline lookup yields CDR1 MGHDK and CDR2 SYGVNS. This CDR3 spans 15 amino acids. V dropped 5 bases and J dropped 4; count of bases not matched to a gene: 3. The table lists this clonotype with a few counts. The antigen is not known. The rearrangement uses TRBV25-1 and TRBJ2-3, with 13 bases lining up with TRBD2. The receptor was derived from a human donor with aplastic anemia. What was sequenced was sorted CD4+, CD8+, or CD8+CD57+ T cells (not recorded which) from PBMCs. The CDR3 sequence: CASSWTSGSSDTQYF. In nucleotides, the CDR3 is TGTGCCAGCAGTTGGACTAGCGGGAGTTCAGATACGCAGTATTTT.